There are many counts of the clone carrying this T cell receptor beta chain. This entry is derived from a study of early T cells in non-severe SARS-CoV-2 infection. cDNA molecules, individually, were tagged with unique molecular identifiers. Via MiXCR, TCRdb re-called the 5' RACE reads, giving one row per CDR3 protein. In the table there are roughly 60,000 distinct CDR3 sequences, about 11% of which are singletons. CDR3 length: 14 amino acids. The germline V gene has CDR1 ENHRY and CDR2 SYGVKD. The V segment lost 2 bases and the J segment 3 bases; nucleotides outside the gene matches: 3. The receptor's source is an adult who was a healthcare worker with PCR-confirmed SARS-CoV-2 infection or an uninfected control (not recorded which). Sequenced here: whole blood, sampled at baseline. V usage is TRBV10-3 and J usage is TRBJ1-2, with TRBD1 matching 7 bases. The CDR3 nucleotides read TGTGCCATCAGTGAGAGGACAGGCTACTATGGCTACACCTTC. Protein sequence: CAISERTGYYGYTF.